The clone carrying this T cell receptor beta chain was observed many times. The antigen remains unidentified. The data stem from a study of T cells after yellow fever vaccination. Germline CDR1 and CDR2: SGHTA and FQGNSA. Trimming pared 5 bases from V and 1 base from J, leaving 14 bases between. This CDR3 comprises 15 residues. Study-level points and caveats: Booster sampling recovered most clones from primary vaccination (roughly 97% CD4, approximately 88% CD8).

By 5'RACE template switching, TCR cDNA was produced, with a universal primer site and UMIs added in the process. One entry per CDR3 protein results from TCRdb running MiXCR on the 5' RACE reads. Here the sample spans 250,000 to 400,000 distinct CDR3 sequences, roughly 4.3% being singletons. The chain has TRBV7-2 and TRBJ1-1; D not resolved. The receptor's source is a man aged 18 to 30 who received the YFV17D yellow fever vaccine. This specimen was PBMCs, taken 15 days after the yellow fever booster vaccination. CDR3 nucleotide sequence: TGTGCCAGCAGCCCGGTATCACGAAGGAACACTGAAGCTTTCTTT. Amino acid sequence: CASSPVSRRNTEAFF. Full variable domain (rest looked up from reference TRBV7-2 and TRBJ1-1): GAGVSQSPSNKVTEKGKDVELRCDPISGHTALYWYRQSLGQGLEFLIYFQGNSAPDKSGLPSDRFSAERTGGSVSTLTIQRTQQEDSAVYLCASSPVSRRNTEAFFGQGTRLTVV.